This TCR beta chain was retrieved from a study of CD8+ T cells in alopecia areata. Once RNA had been extracted, it was reverse transcribed into cDNA to act as the sequencing template. The method was immunoSEQ multiplex PCR; TCRdb's version includes in-frame clones alone and lacks a portion of them. Among 60,000 to 85,000 clones listed, approximately 28% were seen once. Treatment here: oral pan-JAK inhibitor, 5-10 mg twice daily. Lesional scalp tissue (obtained by punch biopsy) and peripheral blood were collected from alopecia areata patients. Germline assignment: CDR1 SEHNR and CDR2 FQNEAQ (reference sequence). This CDR3 comprises 11 residues. V shed 4 bases and J shed 3 bases, with 1 base lying between them.

The material sequenced was CD8+ T cells sorted from blood, taken at week 4, from a patient treated with tofacitinib. This chain uses TRBV7-9 with TRBJ2-1; D unclear. This clonotype was obtained from a human donor with alopecia areata. Here the CDR3 DNA reads TGTGCCAGCAGCTACTACAATGAGCAGTTCTTC. This encodes CASSYYNEQFF.